These T cell receptor beta chains were read from a single sample in a study of blood T cell repertoires in COVID-19. Here immunoSEQ multiplex PCR was the method, and the copy in TCRdb shows in-frame clones only, minus some. This sample carries about 220,000 clones, around 88% of them seen once, and the ten largest clones take roughly 14%. Sequences were obtained from PBMCs or T cells enriched from blood (not recorded which). The source is a woman in her forties or fifties with acute COVID-19. The CDR3 runs from the conserved cysteine through the conserved F or W. A D gene is named only where the DNA matches it firmly. Clone size is stated in some rows and not others, as once, few, many or a class when expanded.

J: TRBJ1-1
size: -
V: TRBV19
D: -
DNA: TGTGCCAGCAGTAATGCAGGGAAGATGAACACTGAAGCTTTCTTT
CDR3: CASSNAGKMNTEAFF

J: TRBJ2-5
size: -
V: TRBV7-9
D: -
DNA: TGTGCCAGCAGCTTAAACGGGGAGACCCAGTACTTC
CDR3: CASSLNGETQYF

J: TRBJ1-1
size: -
V: TRBV9
D: -
DNA: TGTGCCAGCAGCCCGGAAAACGCAGGGTGGAGGAACACTGAAGCTTTCTTT
CDR3: CASSPENAGWRNTEAFF

J: TRBJ2-7
size: -
V: TRBV7-8
D: -
DNA: TGTGCCAGCAGCTTTGGAGGGGAATACTACGAGCAGTACTTC
CDR3: CASSFGGEYYEQYF

J: TRBJ2-7
size: -
V: TRBV29-1
D: TRBD1
DNA: TGCAGCGTTGCAGGACAGGGGGTGAGGGAGCAGTACTTC
CDR3: CSVAGQGVREQYF

J: TRBJ2-1
size: -
V: TRBV4-2
D: TRBD2
DNA: TGTGCCAGCAGCCAAGTTCAGGTAGCGGGAGGTAATGAGCAGTTCTTC
CDR3: CASSQVQVAGGNEQFF

J: TRBJ1-1
size: -
V: TRBV7-3
D: -
DNA: TGTGCCAGCAGCCTGGGACAACTCGGGCCCTTGAACACTGAAGCTTTCTTT
CDR3: CASSLGQLGPLNTEAFF

J: TRBJ2-6
size: -
V: TRBV9
D: TRBD2
DNA: TGTGCCAGCAGCGTAGCTACTAGCGGGGGACTTTTCTCTGGGGCCAACGTCCTGACTTTC
CDR3: CASSVATSGGLFSGANVLTF

J: TRBJ1-6
size: -
V: TRBV12-3/TRBV12-4
D: -
DNA: TGTGCCAGCAGTTTGGGGGGGAAATCACCCCTCCACTTT
CDR3: CASSLGGKSPLHF

J: TRBJ1-1
size: -
V: TRBV5-4
D: -
DNA: TGTGCCAGCAGCTTGGCAGCCGGGCAGGGCCAAGCTTTCTTT
CDR3: CASSLAAGQGQAFF

J: TRBJ2-3
size: -
V: TRBV7-3
D: TRBD1
DNA: TGTGCCAGCAAACCTACAGGGGGAGATACGCAGTATTTT
CDR3: CASKPTGGDTQYF

J: TRBJ1-5
size: -
V: TRBV28
D: -
DNA: TGTGCCAGTCGACGGGGGGCAAGTCAGCCCCAGCATTTT
CDR3: CASRRGASQPQHF

J: TRBJ1-2
size: -
V: TRBV24-1
D: -
DNA: TGTGCCACCAGTGATCACCGAACAGGGCCCTATGGCTACACCTTC
CDR3: CATSDHRTGPYGYTF

J: TRBJ2-7
size: -
V: TRBV28
D: -
DNA: TGTGCCAGCAGTTTGGCAGGGGTCAGGAACGAGCAGTACTTC
CDR3: CASSLAGVRNEQYF

J: TRBJ2-1
size: -
V: TRBV5-1
D: -
DNA: TGCGCCAGCCGACTAACAGGGATAGTGGGTGAGCAGTTCTTC
CDR3: CASRLTGIVGEQFF

J: TRBJ2-2
size: -
V: TRBV18
D: TRBD1
DNA: TGTGCCAGCTCACCACGTCCGACAGGGGGCATTGGCACCGGGGAGCTGTTTTTT
CDR3: CASSPRPTGGIGTGELFF

J: TRBJ2-7
size: -
V: TRBV5-8
D: TRBD2
DNA: TGTGCCAGCAGGAGGCCTAGCGGGAGCGAGCAGTACTTC
CDR3: CASRRPSGSEQYF

J: TRBJ2-4
size: -
V: TRBV3-1/TRBV3-2
D: TRBD1
DNA: TGTGCCAGCAGCCAACCCGGGACAGTGAGAAACATTCAGTACTTC
CDR3: CASSQPGTVRNIQYF

J: TRBJ2-2
size: -
V: TRBV7-2
D: -
DNA: TGTGCCAGCAGCTTAGTCGTCAGGGCCACCGGGGAGCTGTTTTTT
CDR3: CASSLVVRATGELFF

J: TRBJ2-1
size: -
V: TRBV5-4
D: -
DNA: TGTGCCAGCAGCTTGTCTCGGGGGGCAGTAGGAGAGCAGTTCTTC
CDR3: CASSLSRGAVGEQFF

J: TRBJ2-7
size: -
V: TRBV29-1
D: TRBD1
DNA: TGCAGCGCCACAGGGGTCCACGAGCAGTACTTC
CDR3: CSATGVHEQYF

J: TRBJ2-1
size: once
V: TRBV2
D: -
DNA: TGTGCCAGCAGTAAGGGACAATCCTACAATGAGCAGTTCTTC
CDR3: CASSKGQSYNEQFF

J: TRBJ1-6
size: -
V: TRBV7-2
D: -
DNA: TGTGCCAGCAGCTTACGCGAAATATCTAATTCACCCCTCCACTTT
CDR3: CASSLREISNSPLHF

J: TRBJ1-2
size: -
V: TRBV19
D: -
DNA: TGTGCCAGTAGTACCGGGATGGGACTCTATGGCTACACCTTC
CDR3: CASSTGMGLYGYTF

J: TRBJ2-2
size: -
V: TRBV5-8
D: TRBD1
DNA: TGTGCCAGCAGTCAGGGACAGACCGGTTACACCGGGGAGCTGTTTTTT
CDR3: CASSQGQTGYTGELFF

J: TRBJ2-7
size: -
V: TRBV6-5
D: -
DNA: TGTGCCAGCATTACTATCAGCCGCGAGCCCTACGAGCAGTACTTC
CDR3: CASITISREPYEQYF

J: TRBJ2-1
size: -
V: TRBV4-1
D: TRBD1
DNA: TGCGCCAGCAGCCAAGATTACAACGACAGGGGCCTCTACAATGAGCAGTTCTTC
CDR3: CASSQDYNDRGLYNEQFF

J: TRBJ1-2
size: -
V: TRBV5-4
D: -
DNA: TGTGCCAGCAGCCCGGGGAATGACAAGGGCCGCACCTTC
CDR3: CASSPGNDKGRTF

J: TRBJ2-1
size: -
V: TRBV12-3/TRBV12-4
D: -
DNA: TGTGCCAGCAGTCCCAGGGCAGTTGAGCAGTTCTTC
CDR3: CASSPRAVEQFF

J: TRBJ2-7
size: -
V: TRBV5-4
D: TRBD2
DNA: TGTGCCAGCAGCTTGACTAGCGGCAACTACGAGCAGTACTTC
CDR3: CASSLTSGNYEQYF

J: TRBJ1-2
size: -
V: TRBV28
D: -
DNA: TGTGCCAGCAGTCAGACAGGAAACTATGGCTACACCTTC
CDR3: CASSQTGNYGYTF

J: TRBJ1-3
size: -
V: TRBV7-2
D: -
DNA: TGTGCCAGCAGCATAGACAGCTACTCTGGAAACACCATATATTTT
CDR3: CASSIDSYSGNTIYF

J: TRBJ1-2
size: -
V: TRBV28
D: -
DNA: TGTGCCAGCAGTCGCCTGGAGGCTGCCTACTATGGCTACACCTTC
CDR3: CASSRLEAAYYGYTF

J: TRBJ2-2
size: -
V: TRBV20-1
D: -
DNA: TGCAGTGCTAGTGCGGCTAGAGATTTCACCGGGGAGCTGTTTTTT
CDR3: CSASAARDFTGELFF

J: TRBJ2-7
size: -
V: TRBV7-6
D: -
DNA: TGTGCCAGCAGCTCTAGGGGGGGCCCAACCTACGAGCAGTACTTC
CDR3: CASSSRGGPTYEQYF

J: TRBJ2-1
size: -
V: TRBV28
D: TRBD1
DNA: TGTGCCAGCAGTTCCCCCCCGGGACAGAGTCACAATGAGCAGTTCTTC
CDR3: CASSSPPGQSHNEQFF

J: TRBJ1-3
size: once
V: TRBV18
D: -
DNA: TGTGCCAGCTCACCACTAGAGGGCCCGAGCTCTGGAAACACCATATATTTT
CDR3: CASSPLEGPSSGNTIYF

J: TRBJ1-1
size: -
V: TRBV5-5
D: TRBD1
DNA: TGTGCCAGCAGCGCGACAGGGTCTATTCGGAACACTGAAGCTTTCTTT
CDR3: CASSATGSIRNTEAFF

J: TRBJ2-1
size: -
V: TRBV18
D: TRBD1
DNA: TGTGCCAGCTCACCACGGACAGGGGGGAACAATGAGCAGTTCTTC
CDR3: CASSPRTGGNNEQFF

J: TRBJ2-7
size: -
V: TRBV6-5
D: TRBD1
DNA: TGTGCCAGCAGGACGGGACAGGCAGCTTACTACGAGCAGTACTTC
CDR3: CASRTGQAAYYEQYF

J: TRBJ2-1
size: -
V: TRBV5-1
D: TRBD2
DNA: TGCGCCAGCACCCCCACGACTAGCGGGGTGTCCCATGAGCAGTTCTTC
CDR3: CASTPTTSGVSHEQFF

J: TRBJ1-4
size: -
V: TRBV5-6
D: -
DNA: TGTGCCAGCAGCCCTACCCGGGGGTCGCATGAAAAACTGTTTTTT
CDR3: CASSPTRGSHEKLFF

J: TRBJ2-7
size: -
V: TRBV27
D: -
DNA: TGTGCCAGCAGTTCAACCTACGAGCAGTACTTC
CDR3: CASSSTYEQYF

J: TRBJ1-4
size: -
V: TRBV18
D: -
DNA: TGTGCCAGCTCACCGGACAGCACAGGACACCAAAAACTGTTTTTT
CDR3: CASSPDSTGHQKLFF

J: TRBJ1-1
size: -
V: TRBV19
D: -
DNA: TGTGCCAGTAGTAAGTTCCAGGGGAACACTGAAGCTTTCTTT
CDR3: CASSKFQGNTEAFF

J: TRBJ2-2
size: -
V: TRBV7-9
D: -
DNA: TGTGCCAGCCCTACTAGCCGCCGCGCCGGGGAGCTGTTTTTT
CDR3: CASPTSRRAGELFF